This T cell receptor beta chain was captured by sequencing in a study of cytomegalovirus exposure and HLA in healthy donors. General study findings and limits: V- and J-gene trimming in TCR beta was tied to a missense DCLRE1C variant by an analysis performed later.

60 Vbeta and 13 Jbeta primers were used in PCR. Assay used: immunoSEQ multiplex PCR; TCRdb lists only in-frame clones, some missing. In the table there are 200,000 to 250,000 clones, roughly 80% of which are singletons. In regard to this clone: Its specificity is not known.

Germline V lookup: CDR1 SGHRS, CDR2 YFSETQ. V lost 0 bases to trimming and J lost 4 bases, with 17 bases between them. This CDR3 region has 17 residues. Donors likely had unrecorded immune exposures despite being nominally healthy when sampled. Sequencing was carried out using PBMCs. The receptor was isolated from a man in his forties in good health and CMV-seronegative. The chain recombines TRBV5-1 with TRBJ2-1; tentative D call: TRBD2 (6 bases). CDR3 sequence (DNA): TGCGCCAGCAGCTTGGACATACTAGCTAGTGGGTACAATGAGCAGTTCTTC. It is translated as CASSLDILASGYNEQFF.